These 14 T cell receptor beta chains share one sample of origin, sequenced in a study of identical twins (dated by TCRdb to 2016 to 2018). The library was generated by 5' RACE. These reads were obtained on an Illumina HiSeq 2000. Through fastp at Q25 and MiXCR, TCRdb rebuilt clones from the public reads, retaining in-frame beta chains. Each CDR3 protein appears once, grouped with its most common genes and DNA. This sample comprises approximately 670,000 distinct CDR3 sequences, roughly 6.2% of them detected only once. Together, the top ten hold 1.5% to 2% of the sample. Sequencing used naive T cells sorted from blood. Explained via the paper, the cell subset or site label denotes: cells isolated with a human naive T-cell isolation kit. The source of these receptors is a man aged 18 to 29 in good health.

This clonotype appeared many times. CDR3 amino acids: CASSSGVAGELFF. The CDR3 bases are TGCGCCAGCAGCTCAGGCGTTGCCGGGGAGCTGTTTTTT. V and J are TRBV4-3 and TRBJ2-2; D is undetermined. Germline V gives CDR1 LGHNA, CDR2 YSLEER. Deletions cut 5 bases from V and 6 bases from J, with 10 bases between. This CDR3 has 13 amino acids.

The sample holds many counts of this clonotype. CDR3 sequence: CASSYSTGGRNTEAFF. DNA for the CDR3: TGTGCCAGCAGTTACTCTACAGGGGGCAGGAACACTGAAGCTTTCTTT. V and J are TRBV6-5 and TRBJ1-1, with 9 positions matching TRBD1. Germline V CDR1 and CDR2: MNHEY, SVGAGI. This CDR3 is 16 amino acids long. The trim removed 0 bases at V and 1 base at J, leaving 3 bases unmatched.

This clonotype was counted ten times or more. In DNA form, the CDR3 reads TGTGCCAGCAGTTACGAATTTGGCAAGCAAGCTTTCTTT. It yields the protein CASSYEFGKQAFF. The V gene is TRBV6-2 or TRBV6-3, the J gene TRBJ1-1, with no clear D. The CDR3 covers 13 residues. The germline V gene has CDR1 MNHEY and CDR2 SVGEGT. V lost 2 bases and J lost 9, with 13 bases in between.

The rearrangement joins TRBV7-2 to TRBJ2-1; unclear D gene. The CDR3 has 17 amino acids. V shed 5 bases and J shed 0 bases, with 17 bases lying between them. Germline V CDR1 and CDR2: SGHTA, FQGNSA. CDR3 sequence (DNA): TGTGCCAGCAGCCTACCCTCTTTAGCCCGCTCCTACAATGAGCAGTTCTTC. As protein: CASSLPSLARSYNEQFF.

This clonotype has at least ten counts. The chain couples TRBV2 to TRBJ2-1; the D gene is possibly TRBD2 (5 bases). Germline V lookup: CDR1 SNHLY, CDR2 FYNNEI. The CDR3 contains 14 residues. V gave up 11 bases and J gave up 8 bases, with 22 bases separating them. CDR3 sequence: CAVRGVKTGDEQFF. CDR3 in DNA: TGTGCCGTACGGGGAGTGAAAACTGGGGATGAGCAGTTCTTC.

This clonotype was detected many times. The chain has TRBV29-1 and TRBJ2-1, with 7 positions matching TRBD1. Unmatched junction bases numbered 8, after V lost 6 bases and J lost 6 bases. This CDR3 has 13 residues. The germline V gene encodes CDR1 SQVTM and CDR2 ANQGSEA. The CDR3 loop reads CSVSPAGGNEQFF. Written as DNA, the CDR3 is TGCAGCGTCTCCCCCGCAGGGGGCAATGAGCAGTTCTTC.

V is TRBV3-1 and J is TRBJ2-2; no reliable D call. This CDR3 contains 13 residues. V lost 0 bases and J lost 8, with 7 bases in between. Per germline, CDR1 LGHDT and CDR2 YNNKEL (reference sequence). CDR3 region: CASSQEEWGELFF. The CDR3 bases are TGTGCCAGCAGCCAAGAGGAATGGGGGGAGCTGTTTTTT.

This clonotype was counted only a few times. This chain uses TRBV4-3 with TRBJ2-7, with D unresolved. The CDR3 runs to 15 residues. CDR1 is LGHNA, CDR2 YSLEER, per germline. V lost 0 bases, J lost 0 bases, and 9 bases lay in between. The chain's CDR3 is CASSQDPEDSYEQYF. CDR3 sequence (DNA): TGCGCCAGCAGCCAAGATCCTGAAGACTCCTACGAGCAGTACTTC.

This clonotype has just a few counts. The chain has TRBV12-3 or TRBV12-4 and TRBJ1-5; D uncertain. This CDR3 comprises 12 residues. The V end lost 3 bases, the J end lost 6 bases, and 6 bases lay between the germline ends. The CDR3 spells CASSFEFQPQHF. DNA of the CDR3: TGTGCCAGCAGTTTCGAGTTTCAGCCCCAGCATTTT.

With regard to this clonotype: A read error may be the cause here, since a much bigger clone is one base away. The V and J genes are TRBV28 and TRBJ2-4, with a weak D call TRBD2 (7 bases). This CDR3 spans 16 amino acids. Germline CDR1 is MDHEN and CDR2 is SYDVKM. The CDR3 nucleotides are TGTGCCTGCAGTTTATGGGGGGGGCACTTAGAAAACATTCAGTACTTC. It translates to CACSLWGGHLENIQYF.

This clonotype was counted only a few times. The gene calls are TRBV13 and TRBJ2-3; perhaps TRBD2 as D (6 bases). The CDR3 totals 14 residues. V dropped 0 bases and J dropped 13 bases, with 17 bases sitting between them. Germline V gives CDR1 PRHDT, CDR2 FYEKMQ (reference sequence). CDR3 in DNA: TGTGCCAGCAGCTTAGGCCGGCGGGACCCTCTAAAGTATTTT. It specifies CASSLGRRDPLKYF.

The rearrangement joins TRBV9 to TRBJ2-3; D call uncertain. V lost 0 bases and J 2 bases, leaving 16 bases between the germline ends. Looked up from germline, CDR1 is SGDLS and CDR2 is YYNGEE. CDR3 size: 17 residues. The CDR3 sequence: CASSVATDRDPTDTQYF. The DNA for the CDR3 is TGTGCCAGCAGCGTAGCTACGGACCGCGACCCCACAGATACGCAGTATTTT.

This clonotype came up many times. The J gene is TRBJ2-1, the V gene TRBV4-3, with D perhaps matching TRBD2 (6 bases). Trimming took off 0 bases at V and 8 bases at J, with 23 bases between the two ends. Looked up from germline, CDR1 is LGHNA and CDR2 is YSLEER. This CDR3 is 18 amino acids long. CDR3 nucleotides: TGCGCCAGCAGCCAAGATCTAGAGTTGCTAGCGCTGAGCGATGAGCAGTTCTTC. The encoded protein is CASSQDLELLALSDEQFF.

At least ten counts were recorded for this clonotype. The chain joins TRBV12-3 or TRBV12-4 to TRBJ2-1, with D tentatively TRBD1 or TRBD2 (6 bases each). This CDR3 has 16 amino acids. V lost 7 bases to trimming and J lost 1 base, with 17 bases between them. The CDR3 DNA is TGTGCCAGCACCGGTAGGGGGAGCGGGTCCTACAATGAGCAGTTCTTC. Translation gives CASTGRGSGSYNEQFF.